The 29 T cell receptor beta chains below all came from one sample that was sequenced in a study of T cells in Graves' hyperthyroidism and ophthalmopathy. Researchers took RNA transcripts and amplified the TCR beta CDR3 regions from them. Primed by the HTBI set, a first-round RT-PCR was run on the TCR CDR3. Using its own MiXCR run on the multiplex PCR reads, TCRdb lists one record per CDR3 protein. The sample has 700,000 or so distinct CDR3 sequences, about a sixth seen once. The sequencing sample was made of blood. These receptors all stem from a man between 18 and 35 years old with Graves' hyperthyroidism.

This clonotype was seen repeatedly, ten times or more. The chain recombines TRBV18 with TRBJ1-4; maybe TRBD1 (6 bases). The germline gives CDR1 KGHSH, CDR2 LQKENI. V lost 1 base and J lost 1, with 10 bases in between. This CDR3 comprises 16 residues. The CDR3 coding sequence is TGTGCCAGCTCACCACTTCAGGGGCGAACTAATGAAAAACTGTTTTTT. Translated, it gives CASSPLQGRTNEKLFF.

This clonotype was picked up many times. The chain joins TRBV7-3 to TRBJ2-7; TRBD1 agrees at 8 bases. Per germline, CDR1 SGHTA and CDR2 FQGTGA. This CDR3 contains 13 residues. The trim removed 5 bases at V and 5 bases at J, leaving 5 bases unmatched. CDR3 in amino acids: CASSIGQGHEQYF. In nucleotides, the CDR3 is TGTGCCAGCAGCATAGGACAGGGCCACGAGCAGTACTTC.

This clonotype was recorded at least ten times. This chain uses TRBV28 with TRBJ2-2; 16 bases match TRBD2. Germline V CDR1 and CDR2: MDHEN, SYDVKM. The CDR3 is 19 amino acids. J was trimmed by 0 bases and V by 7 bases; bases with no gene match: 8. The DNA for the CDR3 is TGTGCCAGCATATCGGCGGGACTAGCGGGAGGGCCGAACACCGGGGAGCTGTTTTTT. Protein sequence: CASISAGLAGGPNTGELFF.

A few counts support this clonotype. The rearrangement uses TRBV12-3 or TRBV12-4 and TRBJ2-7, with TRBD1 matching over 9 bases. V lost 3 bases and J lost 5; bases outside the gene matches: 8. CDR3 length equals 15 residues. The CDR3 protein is CASSFAGQGVDEQYF. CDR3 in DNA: TGTGCCAGCAGTTTCGCGGGACAGGGCGTGGACGAGCAGTACTTC.

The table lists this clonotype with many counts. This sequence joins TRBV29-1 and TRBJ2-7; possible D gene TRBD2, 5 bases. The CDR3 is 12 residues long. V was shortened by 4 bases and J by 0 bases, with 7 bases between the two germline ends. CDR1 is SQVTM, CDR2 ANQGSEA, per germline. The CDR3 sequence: CSVAGVSYEQYF. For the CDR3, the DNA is TGCAGCGTTGCCGGGGTCTCCTACGAGCAGTACTTC.

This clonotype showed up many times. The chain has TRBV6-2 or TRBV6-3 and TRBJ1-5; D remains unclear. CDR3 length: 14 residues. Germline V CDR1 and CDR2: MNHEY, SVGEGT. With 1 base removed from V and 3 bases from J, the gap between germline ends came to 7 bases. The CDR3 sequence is CASSYFQANQPQHF. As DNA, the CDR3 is TGTGCCAGCAGTTACTTCCAGGCCAATCAGCCCCAGCATTTT.

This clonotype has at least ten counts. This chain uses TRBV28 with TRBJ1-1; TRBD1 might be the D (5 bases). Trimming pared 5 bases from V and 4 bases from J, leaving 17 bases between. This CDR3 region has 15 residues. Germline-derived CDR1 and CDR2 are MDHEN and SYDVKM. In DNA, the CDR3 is TGTGCCAGCAGTCCCCCCCGGGCCGGGGGCACTGAAGCTTTCTTT. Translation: CASSPPRAGGTEAFF.

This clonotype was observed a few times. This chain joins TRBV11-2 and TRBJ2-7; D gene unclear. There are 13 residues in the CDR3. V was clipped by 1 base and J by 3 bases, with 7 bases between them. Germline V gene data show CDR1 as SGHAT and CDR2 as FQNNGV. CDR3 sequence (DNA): TGTGCCAGCAGCTTAGGTGATTACTACGAGCAGTACTTC. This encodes CASSLGDYYEQYF.

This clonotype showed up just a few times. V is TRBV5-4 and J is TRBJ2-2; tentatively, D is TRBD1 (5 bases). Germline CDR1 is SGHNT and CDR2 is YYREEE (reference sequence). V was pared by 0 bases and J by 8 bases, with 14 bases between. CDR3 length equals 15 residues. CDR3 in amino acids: CASSLDFQGPGELFF. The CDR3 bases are TGTGCCAGCAGCTTGGACTTCCAGGGTCCGGGGGAGCTGTTTTTT.

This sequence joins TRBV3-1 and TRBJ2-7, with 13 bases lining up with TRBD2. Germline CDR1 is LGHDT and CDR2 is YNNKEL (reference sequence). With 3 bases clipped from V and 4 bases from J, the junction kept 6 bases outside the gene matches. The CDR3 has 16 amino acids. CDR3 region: CASSHRTSGREYEQYF. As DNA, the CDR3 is TGTGCCAGCAGCCACCGAACTAGCGGGAGGGAGTACGAGCAGTACTTC.

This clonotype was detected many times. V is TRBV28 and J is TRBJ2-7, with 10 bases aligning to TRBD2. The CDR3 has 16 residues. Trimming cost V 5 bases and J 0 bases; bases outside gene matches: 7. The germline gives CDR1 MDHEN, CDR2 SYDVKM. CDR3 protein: CASSPSGLADSYEQYF. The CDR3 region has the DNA TGTGCCAGCAGTCCCTCCGGACTAGCGGACTCCTACGAGCAGTACTTC.

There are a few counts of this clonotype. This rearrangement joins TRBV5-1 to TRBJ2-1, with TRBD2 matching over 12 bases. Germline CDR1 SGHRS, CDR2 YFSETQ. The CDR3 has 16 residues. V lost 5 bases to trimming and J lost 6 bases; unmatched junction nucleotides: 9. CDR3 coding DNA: TGCGCCAGCAGACCGACCCTAGCGGGAGGGGTCAATGAGCAGTTCTTC. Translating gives CASRPTLAGGVNEQFF. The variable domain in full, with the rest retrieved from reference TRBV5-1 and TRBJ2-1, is KAGVTQTPRYLIKTRGQQVTLSCSPISGHRSVSWYQQTPGQGLQFLFEYFSETQRNKGNFPGRFSGRQFSNSRSEMNVSTLELGDSALYLCASRPTLAGGVNEQFFGPGTRLTVL.

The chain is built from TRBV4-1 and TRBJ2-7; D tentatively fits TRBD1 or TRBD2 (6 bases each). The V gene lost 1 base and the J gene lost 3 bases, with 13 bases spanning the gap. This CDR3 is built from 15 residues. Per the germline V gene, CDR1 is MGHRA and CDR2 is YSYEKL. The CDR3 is CASSQVTGAGYEQYF. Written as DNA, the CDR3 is TGCGCCAGCAGCCAAGTTACGGGGGCCGGCTACGAGCAGTACTTC.

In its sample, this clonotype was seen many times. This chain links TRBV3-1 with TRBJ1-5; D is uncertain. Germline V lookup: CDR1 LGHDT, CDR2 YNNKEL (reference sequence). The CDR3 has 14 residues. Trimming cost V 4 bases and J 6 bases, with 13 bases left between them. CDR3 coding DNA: TGTGCCAGCAGCCTTCGGTTCCGGGGTCAGCCCCAGCATTTT. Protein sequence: CASSLRFRGQPQHF. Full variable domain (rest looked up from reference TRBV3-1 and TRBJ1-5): DTAVSQTPKYLVTQMGNDKSIKCEQNLGHDTMYWYKQDSKKFLKIMFSYNNKELIINETVPNRFSPKSPDKAHLNLHINSLELGDSAVYFCASSLRFRGQPQHFGDGTRLSIL.

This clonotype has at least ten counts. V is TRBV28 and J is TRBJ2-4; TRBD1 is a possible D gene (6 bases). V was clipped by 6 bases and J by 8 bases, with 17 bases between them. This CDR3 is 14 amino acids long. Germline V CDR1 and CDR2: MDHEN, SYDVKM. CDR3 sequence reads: CASSLAGAQDIQYF. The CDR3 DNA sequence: TGTGCCAGCAGCCTAGCAGGGGCGCAGGACATTCAGTACTTC.

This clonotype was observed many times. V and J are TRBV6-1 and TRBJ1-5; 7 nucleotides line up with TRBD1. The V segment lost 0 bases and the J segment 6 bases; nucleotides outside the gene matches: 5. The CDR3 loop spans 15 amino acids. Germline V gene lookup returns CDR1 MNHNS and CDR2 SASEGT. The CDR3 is CASSEALQGGQPQHF. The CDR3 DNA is TGTGCCAGCAGTGAAGCACTTCAGGGGGGTCAGCCCCAGCATTTT.

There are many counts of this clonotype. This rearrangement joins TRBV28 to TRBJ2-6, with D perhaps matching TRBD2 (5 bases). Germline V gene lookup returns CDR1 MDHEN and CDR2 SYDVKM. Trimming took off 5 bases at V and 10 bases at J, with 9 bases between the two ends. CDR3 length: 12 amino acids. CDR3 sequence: CASSIGGNVLTF. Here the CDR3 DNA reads TGTGCCAGCAGTATAGGAGGTAACGTCCTGACTTTC. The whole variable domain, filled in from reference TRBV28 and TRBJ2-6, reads DVKVTQSSRYLVKRTGEKVFLECVQDMDHENMFWYRQDPGLGLRLIYFSYDVKMKEKGDIPEGYSVSREKKERFSLILESASTNQTSMYLCASSIGGNVLTFGAGSRLTVL.

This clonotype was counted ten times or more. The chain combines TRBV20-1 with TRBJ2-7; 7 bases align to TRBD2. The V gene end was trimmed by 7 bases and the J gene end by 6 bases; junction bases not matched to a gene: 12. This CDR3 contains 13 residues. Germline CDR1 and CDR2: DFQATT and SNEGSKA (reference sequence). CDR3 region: CSEGGRGQGEQYF. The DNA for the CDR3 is TGCAGTGAGGGCGGGAGAGGCCAGGGCGAGCAGTACTTC.

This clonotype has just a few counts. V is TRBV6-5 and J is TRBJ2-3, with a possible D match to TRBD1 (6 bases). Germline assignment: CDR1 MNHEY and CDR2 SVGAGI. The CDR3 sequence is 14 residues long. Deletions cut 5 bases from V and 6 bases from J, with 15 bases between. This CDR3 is CASSTRQAGDTQYF. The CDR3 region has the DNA TGTGCCAGCAGTACTCGACAGGCCGGCGATACGCAGTATTTT.

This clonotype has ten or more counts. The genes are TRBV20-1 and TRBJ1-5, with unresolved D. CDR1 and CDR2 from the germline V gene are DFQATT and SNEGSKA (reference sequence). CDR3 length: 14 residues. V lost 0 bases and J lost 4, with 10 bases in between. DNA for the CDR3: TGCAGTGCTAGAGAAGGGAACAGTAATCAGCCCCAGCATTTT. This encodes CSAREGNSNQPQHF.

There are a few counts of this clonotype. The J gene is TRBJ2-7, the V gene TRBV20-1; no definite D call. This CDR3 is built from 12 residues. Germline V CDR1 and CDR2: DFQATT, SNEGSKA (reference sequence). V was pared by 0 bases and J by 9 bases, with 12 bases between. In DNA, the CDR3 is TGCAGTGCTAGAGATCCGGCGGTGGGGCAGTACTTC. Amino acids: CSARDPAVGQYF.

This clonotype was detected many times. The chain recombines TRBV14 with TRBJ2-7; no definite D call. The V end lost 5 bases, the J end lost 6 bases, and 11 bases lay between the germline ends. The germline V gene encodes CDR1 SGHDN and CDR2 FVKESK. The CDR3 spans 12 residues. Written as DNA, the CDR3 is TGTGCCAGCAGCATGGATGGGATCGAGCAGTACTTC. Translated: CASSMDGIEQYF.

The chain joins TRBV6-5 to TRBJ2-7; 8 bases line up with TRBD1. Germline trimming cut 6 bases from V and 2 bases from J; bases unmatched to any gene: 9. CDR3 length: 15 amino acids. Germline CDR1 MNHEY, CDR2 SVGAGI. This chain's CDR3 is CASRHRDRKTYEQYF. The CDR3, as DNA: TGTGCCAGCAGACACCGGGACAGGAAAACCTACGAGCAGTACTTC.

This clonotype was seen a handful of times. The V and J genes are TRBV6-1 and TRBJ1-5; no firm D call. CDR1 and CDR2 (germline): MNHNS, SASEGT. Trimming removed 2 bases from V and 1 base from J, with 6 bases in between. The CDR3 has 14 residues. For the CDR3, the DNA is TGTGCCAGCAGTGAAATGGGGAGCAATCAGCCCCAGCATTTT. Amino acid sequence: CASSEMGSNQPQHF.

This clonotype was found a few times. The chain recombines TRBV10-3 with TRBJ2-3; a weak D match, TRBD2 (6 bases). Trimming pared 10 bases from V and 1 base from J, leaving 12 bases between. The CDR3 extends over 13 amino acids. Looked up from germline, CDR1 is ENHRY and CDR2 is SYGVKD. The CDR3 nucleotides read TGTGCCACCAGACTAGGAGGCACAGATACGCAGTATTTT. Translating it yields CATRLGGTDTQYF.

The CDR3 protein is CASSGPLGTEAFF. The CDR3 nucleotides read TGTGCCAGCAGTGGTCCGCTGGGCACTGAAGCTTTCTTT. J is TRBJ1-1 and V is TRBV28, with D hard to call. Germline loops: CDR1 MDHEN, CDR2 SYDVKM. The CDR3 sequence is 13 residues long. V was shortened by 5 bases and J by 4 bases, with 11 bases between the two germline ends.

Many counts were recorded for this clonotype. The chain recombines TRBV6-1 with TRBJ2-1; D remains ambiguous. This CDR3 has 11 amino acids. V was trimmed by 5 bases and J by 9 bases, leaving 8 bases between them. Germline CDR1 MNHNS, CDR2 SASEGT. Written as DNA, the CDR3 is TGTGCCAGCAGTTACACGTCTGAGCAGTTCTTC. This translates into CASSYTSEQFF.

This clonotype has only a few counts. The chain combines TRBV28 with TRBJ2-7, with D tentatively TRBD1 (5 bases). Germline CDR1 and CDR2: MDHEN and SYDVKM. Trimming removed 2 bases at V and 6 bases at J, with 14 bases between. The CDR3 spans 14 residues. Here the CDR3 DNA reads TGTGCCAGCAGTTTACCTTACGCAGGGCTCGAGCAGTACTTC. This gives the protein CASSLPYAGLEQYF. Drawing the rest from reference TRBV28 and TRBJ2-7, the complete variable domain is DVKVTQSSRYLVKRTGEKVFLECVQDMDHENMFWYRQDPGLGLRLIYFSYDVKMKEKGDIPEGYSVSREKKERFSLILESASTNQTSMYLCASSLPYAGLEQYFGPGTRLTVT.

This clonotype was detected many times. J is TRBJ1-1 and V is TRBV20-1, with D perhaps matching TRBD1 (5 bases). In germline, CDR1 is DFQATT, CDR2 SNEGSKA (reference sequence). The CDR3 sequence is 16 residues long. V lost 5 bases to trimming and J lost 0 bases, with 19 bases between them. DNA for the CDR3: TGCAGTGCTGGACATTCCTCCGGGCCCTTGAACACTGAAGCTTTCTTT. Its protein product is CSAGHSSGPLNTEAFF.